One and the same sample provided the 31 T cell receptor beta chains below, sequenced in a study of vaccination and CD4 T cells after COVID-19. The Oncomine TCR Beta short-read assay was applied to DNA of cultured CD4+ T cells. TCRdb re-analysed the PCR reads in MiXCR, keeping a single row per CDR3 protein. The sample lists around 19,000 distinct CDR3 sequences, about 44% seen once, with 6.3% in the top ten. Treatment here: roughly 10-day PBMC culture with coronavirus spike peptide pools or control peptides (ViraFEST assay). For these TCRs, the target antigens are not known. The material was CD4+ T cells from blood, cultured in vitro, obtained before SARS-CoV-2 vaccination. These receptor sequences come from a human donor who had recovered from COVID-19.

The J gene is TRBJ2-7, the V gene TRBV7-8; 7 bases agree with TRBD1. Germline CDR1 and CDR2: SGHVS and FQNEAQ. V lost 1 base, J lost 3 bases, and 6 bases stayed unmatched. This CDR3 has 15 amino acids. CDR3 nucleotide sequence: TGTGCCAGCAGCTTAGGAGGGACAGTCCTCTACGAGCAGTACTTC. Encoded protein: CASSLGGTVLYEQYF. The full variable domain, completed using reference TRBV7-8 and TRBJ2-7, is GAGVSQSPRYKVAKRGQDVALRCDPISGHVSLFWYQQALGQGPEFLTYFQNEAQLDKSGLPSDRFFAERPEGSVSTLKIQRTQQEDSAVYLCASSLGGTVLYEQYFGPGTRLTVT.

This clonotype showed up just a few times. The CDR3: CASSLLARNYGYTF. For the CDR3, the DNA is TGTGCCAGCAGCTTATTGGCACGTAACTATGGCTACACCTTC. The chain employs TRBV7-9 and TRBJ1-2; D gene unclear. Trimming removed 2 bases from V and 1 base from J, with 8 bases in between. There are 14 residues in the CDR3. The germline gives CDR1 SEHNR, CDR2 FQNEAQ (reference sequence).

The chain joins TRBV6-1 to TRBJ1-1; no clear D. Looked up from germline, CDR1 is MNHNS and CDR2 is SASEGT. V was cut by 5 bases and J by 3 bases, with 13 bases left in between. The CDR3 contains 14 residues. DNA of the CDR3: TGTGCCAGCAGTATCACCCGGGTGGACACTGAAGCTTTCTTT. Amino acids: CASSITRVDTEAFF.

This clonotype was recorded once. V gene TRBV28 combines with J gene TRBJ1-1; D is ambiguous. CDR3 length: 13 amino acids. With 3 bases removed from V and 1 base from J, the gap between germline ends came to 6 bases. Germline V gene data show CDR1 as MDHEN and CDR2 as SYDVKM. The CDR3 coding sequence is TGTGCCAGCAGTTTCACGGCGAACACTGAAGCTTTCTTT. This encodes CASSFTANTEAFF.

This clonotype turned up a few times. V is TRBV7-9 and J is TRBJ2-5; D gene ambiguous. From germline, CDR1 is SEHNR and CDR2 FQNEAQ (reference sequence). Trimming shortened V by 5 bases and J by 5 bases, and 6 bases separated the two germline ends. This CDR3 spans 11 amino acids. The CDR3 DNA reads TGTGCCAGCAGCCAATCCGAGACCCAGTACTTC. This gives the protein CASSQSETQYF.

This clonotype was seen a handful of times. The rearrangement joins TRBV12-3 or TRBV12-4 to TRBJ1-2, with D uncertain. The V end lost 3 bases, the J end lost 6 bases, and 8 bases lay between the germline ends. The CDR3 runs 12 residues. The CDR3 here is CASSFGRHGYTF. The CDR3, as DNA: TGTGCCAGCAGTTTCGGGCGACATGGCTACACCTTC.

The chain is built from TRBV6-1 and TRBJ1-2; TRBD1 aligns across 7 bases. Germline V gene data show CDR1 as MNHNS and CDR2 as SASEGT. The CDR3 is 14 residues long. V shed 2 bases and J 4 bases; nucleotides not matched to a gene: 4. CDR3 in amino acids: CASSESTGFYGYTF. CDR3 DNA sequence: TGTGCCAGCAGTGAATCGACAGGGTTCTATGGCTACACCTTC.

This clonotype was counted only a few times. The DNA of the CDR3 is TGTGCCAGCGGGGGGGGAAGTTTTTATGGCTACACCTTC. Protein product: CASGGGSFYGYTF. The chain is built from TRBV27 and TRBJ1-2; weak D call: TRBD1 (5 bases). This CDR3 contains 13 residues. Germline V gene sequence: CDR1 MNHEY, CDR2 SMNVEV (reference sequence). The germline V and J ends were trimmed by 8 bases and 5 bases, with 15 bases remaining between them.

The CDR3 spells CASRILRGSTGELFF. Here the CDR3 DNA reads TGTGCCAGCAGGATACTCCGGGGGTCCACCGGGGAGCTGTTTTTT. The V gene is TRBV2, the J gene TRBJ2-2, with a weak D call TRBD2 (6 bases). Germline values: CDR1 SNHLY, CDR2 FYNNEI. Trimming pared 6 bases from V and 4 bases from J, leaving 15 bases between. This CDR3 has 15 residues.

V is TRBV6-5 and J is TRBJ1-1; 7 bases map to TRBD1. The CDR3 extends over 15 amino acids. J lost 4 bases, V lost 4 bases, and 9 bases had no gene match. Germline CDR1 is MNHEY and CDR2 is SVGAGI. The CDR3 protein is CASSSTGVSATEAFF. The CDR3 coding sequence is TGTGCCAGCAGTTCCACAGGGGTTTCGGCCACTGAAGCTTTCTTT.

The chain couples TRBV12-3 or TRBV12-4 to TRBJ2-3; 8 nucleotides match TRBD2. The CDR3 consists of 16 residues. V was clipped by 5 bases and J by 1 base; unmatched bases: 8. The CDR3 here is CASSKGLAQGTDTQYF. The CDR3 nucleotides read TGTGCCAGCAGTAAAGGACTAGCCCAGGGCACAGATACGCAGTATTTT.

This clonotype came up a few times. V is TRBV6-1 and J is TRBJ2-3; TRBD1 is a possible D gene (5 bases). The V end was cut by 4 bases, the J end by 2 bases, with 10 bases between. The CDR3 runs 14 residues. Germline values: CDR1 MNHNS, CDR2 SASEGT. The CDR3 loop is CASSGRGTTDTQYF. The CDR3 DNA sequence: TGTGCCAGCAGTGGTAGGGGTACCACAGATACGCAGTATTTT.

V gene TRBV6-5 combines with J gene TRBJ2-2; possibly TRBD2 for D (5 bases). Germline V gives CDR1 MNHEY, CDR2 SVGAGI. V lost 4 bases and J 5 bases, leaving 14 bases between the germline ends. The CDR3 has 15 amino acids. In DNA form, the CDR3 reads TGTGCCAGCAGTTTAGGACTGGCGGGTACCGGGGAGCTGTTTTTT. Protein product: CASSLGLAGTGELFF.

V and J are TRBV10-3 and TRBJ2-7, with 10 bases that match TRBD2. CDR3 length: 14 residues. Germline assignment: CDR1 ENHRY and CDR2 SYGVKD. V dropped 4 bases and J dropped 4; count of bases not matched to a gene: 4. The chain's CDR3 is CAISVGLADYEQYF. The CDR3, as DNA: TGTGCCATCAGTGTTGGACTAGCGGATTACGAGCAGTACTTC.

This clonotype was recorded a few times. The V and J genes are TRBV20-1 and TRBJ2-2; D is unresolved. CDR3 length: 14 residues. V was clipped by 5 bases and J by 1 base, with 11 bases between them. The germline V gene has CDR1 DFQATT and CDR2 SNEGSKA (reference sequence). The CDR3 loop is CSAPAIGNTGELFF. The CDR3 nucleotides read TGCAGTGCTCCAGCCATAGGGAACACCGGGGAGCTGTTTTTT.

The chain links TRBV7-6 to TRBJ2-1; perhaps TRBD2 as D (6 bases). V lost 3 bases and J lost 1, with 16 bases in between. The germline V gene has CDR1 SGHVS and CDR2 FNYEAQ. The CDR3 has 17 residues. CDR3 DNA: TGTGCCAGCAGCTTCAAAAGACGACTAGTTTCCTACAATGAGCAGTTCTTC. It encodes CASSFKRRLVSYNEQFF.

This CDR3 reads CASSPPGVAGTETQYF. The CDR3 nucleotides read TGTGCCAGCAGCCCTCCTGGGGTTGCGGGAACAGAGACCCAGTACTTC. The V call is TRBV9, the J call TRBJ2-5, with D possibly being TRBD2 (6 bases). CDR3 length: 16 amino acids. Germline V CDR1 and CDR2: SGDLS, YYNGEE. The V and J ends lost 4 bases and 4 bases respectively, with 20 bases between them.

The chain recombines TRBV20-1 with TRBJ2-1, with 13 bases aligning to TRBD2. Germline V CDR1 and CDR2: DFQATT, SNEGSKA (reference sequence). The CDR3 consists of 12 residues. CDR3 region: CRLAGGPDEQFF. The CDR3 DNA is TGCAGACTAGCGGGAGGGCCCGATGAGCAGTTCTTC.

The chain has TRBV7-8 and TRBJ1-5; maybe TRBD1 (5 bases). The CDR3 totals 15 residues. Between the trimmed V and J ends, which lost 1 base and 3 bases, there was a span of 10 bases. Germline CDR1 reads SGHVS; CDR2 reads FQNEAQ. DNA for the CDR3: TGTGCCAGCAGCTTAGGTGGGGGGGACAATCAGCCCCAGCATTTT. Amino acids: CASSLGGGDNQPQHF.

This clonotype was observed a handful of times. The gene calls are TRBV6-1 and TRBJ1-2, with 7 bases aligning to TRBD1. Germline V CDR1 and CDR2: MNHNS, SASEGT. Unmatched junction bases numbered 1, after V lost 1 base and J lost 11 bases. The CDR3 runs 11 residues. The CDR3, as DNA: TGTGCCAGCAGTGAAGACAGGGGATACACCTTC. Amino acids: CASSEDRGYTF.

This clonotype has just a few counts. The chain carries TRBV28 and TRBJ2-3, with D tentatively TRBD1 or TRBD2 (6 bases each). The CDR3 sequence is 15 residues long. The germline gives CDR1 MDHEN, CDR2 SYDVKM. The V and J ends lost 2 bases and 5 bases respectively, with 14 bases between them. The CDR3 here is CASSLQQGGIDTQYF. CDR3 bases: TGTGCCAGCAGTTTACAACAGGGAGGTATAGATACGCAGTATTTT.

This clonotype was recorded a few times. The chain has TRBV7-2 and TRBJ2-7; 11 positions match TRBD2. This CDR3 contains 14 residues. Germline-derived CDR1 and CDR2 are SGHTA and FQGNSA. V lost 6 bases and J lost 5; bases outside the gene matches: 6. The CDR3 sequence is CASRSPGLADEQYF. Here the CDR3 DNA reads TGTGCCAGCAGGTCCCCGGGACTAGCGGACGAGCAGTACTTC.

This clonotype was seen a handful of times. The gene calls are TRBV11-2 and TRBJ2-7; 8 nucleotides line up with TRBD1. The germline CDR1 and CDR2 sequences are SGHAT and FQNNGV. V lost 4 bases, J lost 1 base, and 9 bases stayed unmatched. The CDR3 is 16 residues long. The CDR3 DNA follows: TGTGCCAGCAGCTCAGGGGCTGGGACAGGATCCTACGAGCAGTACTTC. Protein product: CASSSGAGTGSYEQYF.

The genes are TRBV7-2 and TRBJ2-5; 12 bases are a match to TRBD2. Per the germline V gene, CDR1 is SGHTA and CDR2 is FQGNSA. There are 15 residues in the CDR3. Germline trimming cut 2 bases from V and 5 bases from J; bases unmatched to any gene: 3. CDR3 loop: CASSLNLAGGETQYF. CDR3 bases: TGTGCCAGCAGCTTAAATCTAGCGGGGGGGGAGACCCAGTACTTC.

The rearrangement joins TRBV20-1 to TRBJ2-7, with 10 bases that match TRBD2. Germline CDR1 DFQATT, CDR2 SNEGSKA (reference sequence). This CDR3 is built from 14 residues. Unmatched junction bases numbered 5, after V lost 6 bases and J lost 0 bases. Written as DNA, the CDR3 is TGCAGTGCACCAAAGCGGGAGGGCTCCTACGAGCAGTACTTC. Protein product: CSAPKREGSYEQYF.

This clonotype was counted between two and nine times. CDR3 DNA sequence: TGTGCCAGCAGCTTTGGGACCTTCACTAATCAAGAGACCCAGTACTTC. Amino acids: CASSFGTFTNQETQYF. The V gene is TRBV7-3, the J gene TRBJ2-5; TRBD1 or TRBD2 may be the D gene (5 bases each). V was trimmed by 3 bases and J by 2 bases, leaving 16 bases between them. The germline gives CDR1 SGHTA, CDR2 FQGTGA. The CDR3 runs 16 residues.

This clonotype came up a few times. V and J are TRBV6-2 or TRBV6-3 and TRBJ1-2; D not certain. Trimming stripped 7 bases from V and 8 bases from J, with 11 bases between. The CDR3 contains 11 residues. Germline CDR1 MNHEY, CDR2 SVGEGT. CDR3 protein: CASNGLGGYTF. CDR3 DNA: TGTGCCAGCAACGGGCTTGGAGGCTACACCTTC.

This chain joins TRBV6-1 and TRBJ1-2; no reliable D call. The CDR3 consists of 11 residues. Germline lookup yields CDR1 MNHNS and CDR2 SASEGT. V lost 1 base, J lost 4 bases, and 1 base lay in between. This CDR3 reads CASSEGYGYTF. CDR3 nucleotide sequence: TGTGCCAGCAGTGAAGGCTATGGCTACACCTTC.

This chain uses TRBV4-1 with TRBJ1-1; 7 positions agree with TRBD1. V trimming: 3 bases; J trimming: 5 bases; junction bases outside the gene matches: 24. CDR1 is MGHRA, CDR2 YSYEKL, per germline. This CDR3 has 20 residues. This chain's CDR3 is CASSHRGGRNLEGAETEAFF. In nucleotides, the CDR3 is TGCGCCAGCAGCCATAGAGGGGGCAGAAACTTAGAGGGGGCAGAAACTGAAGCTTTCTTT.

This clonotype was counted a few times. This chain connects TRBV20-1 to TRBJ1-3; D not resolved. Between the trimmed V and J ends, which lost 5 bases and 1 base, there was a span of 15 bases. The CDR3 has 15 residues. Germline CDR1 reads DFQATT; CDR2 reads SNEGSKA (reference sequence). CDR3 residues: CSAATRTPSGNTIYF. The CDR3 DNA sequence: TGCAGTGCTGCCACTAGAACCCCGTCTGGAAACACCATATATTTT.

The chain employs TRBV7-2 and TRBJ1-1; D is perhaps TRBD1 (5 bases). The CDR3 loop spans 17 amino acids. Trimming removed 1 base from V and 1 base from J, with 16 bases in between. CDR1 and CDR2 from the germline V gene are SGHTA and FQGNSA. In DNA form, the CDR3 reads TGTGCCAGCAGCTTAGATCGTTGGGGCGCTCAGAACACTGAAGCTTTCTTT. Translation: CASSLDRWGAQNTEAFF.